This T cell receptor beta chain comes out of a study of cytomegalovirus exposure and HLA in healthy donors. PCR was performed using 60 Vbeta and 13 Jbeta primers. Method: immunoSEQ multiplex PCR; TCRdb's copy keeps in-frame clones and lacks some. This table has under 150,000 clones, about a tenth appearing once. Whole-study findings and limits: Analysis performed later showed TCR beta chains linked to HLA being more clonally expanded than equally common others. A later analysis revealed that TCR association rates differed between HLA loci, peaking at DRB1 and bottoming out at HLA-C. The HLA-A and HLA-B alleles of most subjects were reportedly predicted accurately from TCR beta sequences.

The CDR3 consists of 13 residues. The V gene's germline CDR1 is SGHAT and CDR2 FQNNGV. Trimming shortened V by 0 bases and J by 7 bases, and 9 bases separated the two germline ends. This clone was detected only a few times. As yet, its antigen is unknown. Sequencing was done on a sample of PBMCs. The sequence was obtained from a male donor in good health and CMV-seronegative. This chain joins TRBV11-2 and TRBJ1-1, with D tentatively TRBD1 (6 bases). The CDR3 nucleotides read TGTGCCAGCAGCTTAGACGGACAGATTGAAGCTTTCTTT. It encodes CASSLDGQIEAFF.